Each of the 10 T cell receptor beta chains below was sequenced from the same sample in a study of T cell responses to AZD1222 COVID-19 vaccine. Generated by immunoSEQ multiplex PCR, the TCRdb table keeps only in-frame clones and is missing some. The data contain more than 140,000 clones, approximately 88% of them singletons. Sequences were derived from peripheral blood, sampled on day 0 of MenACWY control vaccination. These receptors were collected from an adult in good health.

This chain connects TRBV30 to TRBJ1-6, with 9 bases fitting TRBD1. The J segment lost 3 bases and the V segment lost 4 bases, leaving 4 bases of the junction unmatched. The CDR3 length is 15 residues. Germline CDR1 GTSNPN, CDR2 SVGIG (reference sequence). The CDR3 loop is CAWTGQGLYNSPLHF. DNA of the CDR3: TGTGCCTGGACCGGACAGGGGCTCTATAATTCACCCCTCCACTTT.

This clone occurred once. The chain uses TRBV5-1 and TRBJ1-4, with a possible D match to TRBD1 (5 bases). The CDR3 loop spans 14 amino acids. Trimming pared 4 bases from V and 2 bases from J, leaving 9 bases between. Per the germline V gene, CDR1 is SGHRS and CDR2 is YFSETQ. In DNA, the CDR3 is TGCGCCAGCAGCGTGGGGGACACTAATGAAAAACTGTTTTTT. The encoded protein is CASSVGDTNEKLFF.

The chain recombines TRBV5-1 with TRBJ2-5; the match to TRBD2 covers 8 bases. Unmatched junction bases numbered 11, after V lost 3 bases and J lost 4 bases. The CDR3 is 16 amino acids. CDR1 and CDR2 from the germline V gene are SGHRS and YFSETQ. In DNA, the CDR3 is TGCGCCAGCAGCTATGGGGGACTAGTGTTAGGAGAGACCCAGTACTTC. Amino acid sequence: CASSYGGLVLGETQYF.

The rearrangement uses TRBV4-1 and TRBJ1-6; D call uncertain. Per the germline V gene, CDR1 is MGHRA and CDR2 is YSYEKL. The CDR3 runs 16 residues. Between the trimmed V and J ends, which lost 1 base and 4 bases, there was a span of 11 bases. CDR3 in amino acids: CASSQVSAVYNSPLHF. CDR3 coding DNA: TGCGCCAGCAGCCAAGTATCCGCTGTTTATAATTCACCCCTCCACTTT.

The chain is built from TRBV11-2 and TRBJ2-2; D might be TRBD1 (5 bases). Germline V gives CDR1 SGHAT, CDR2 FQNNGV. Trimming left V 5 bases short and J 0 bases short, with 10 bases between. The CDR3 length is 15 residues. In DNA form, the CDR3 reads TGTGCCAGCAGCCTAGGCAGGGCGAACACCGGGGAGCTGTTTTTT. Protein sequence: CASSLGRANTGELFF.

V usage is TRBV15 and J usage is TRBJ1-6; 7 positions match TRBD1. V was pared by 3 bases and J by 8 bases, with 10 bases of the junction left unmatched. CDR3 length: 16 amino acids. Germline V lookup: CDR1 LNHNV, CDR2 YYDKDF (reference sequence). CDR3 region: CATSRRTGSGDSPLHF. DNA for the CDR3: TGTGCCACCAGCAGGAGGACAGGCTCGGGCGATTCACCCCTCCACTTT.

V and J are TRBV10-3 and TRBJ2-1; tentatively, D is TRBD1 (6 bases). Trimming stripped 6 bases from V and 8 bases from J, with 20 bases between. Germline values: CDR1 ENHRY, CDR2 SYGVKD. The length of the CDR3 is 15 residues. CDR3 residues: CAIRRQATHGDEQFF. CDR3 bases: TGTGCCATCAGAAGACAGGCAACCCATGGGGATGAGCAGTTCTTC.

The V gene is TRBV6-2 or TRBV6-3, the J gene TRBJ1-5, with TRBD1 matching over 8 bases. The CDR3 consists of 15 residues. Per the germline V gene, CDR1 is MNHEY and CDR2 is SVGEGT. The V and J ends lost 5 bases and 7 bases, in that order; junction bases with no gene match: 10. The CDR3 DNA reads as TGTGCCAGCAGTCGGAGCCGGGACAGGCCACAGCCCCAGCATTTT. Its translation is CASSRSRDRPQPQHF.

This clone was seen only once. The CDR3 here is CASSRTGDDYEGYTF. CDR3 DNA sequence: TGTGCCAGCAGCCGGACAGGCGATGACTATGAGGGCTACACCTTC. The V call is TRBV6-6, the J call TRBJ1-2; 7 nucleotides line up with TRBD1. The CDR3 has 15 amino acids. V lost 6 bases and J lost 8; bases outside the gene matches: 15. CDR1 and CDR2 from the germline V gene are MNHNY and SVGAGI (reference sequence).

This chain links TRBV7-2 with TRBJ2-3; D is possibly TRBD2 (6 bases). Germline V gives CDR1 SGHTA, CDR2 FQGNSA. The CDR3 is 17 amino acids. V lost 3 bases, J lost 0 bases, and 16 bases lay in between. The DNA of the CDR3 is TGTGCCAGCAGCTTGGCAATCCACGGGGGAAGCACAGATACGCAGTATTTT. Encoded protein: CASSLAIHGGSTDTQYF.